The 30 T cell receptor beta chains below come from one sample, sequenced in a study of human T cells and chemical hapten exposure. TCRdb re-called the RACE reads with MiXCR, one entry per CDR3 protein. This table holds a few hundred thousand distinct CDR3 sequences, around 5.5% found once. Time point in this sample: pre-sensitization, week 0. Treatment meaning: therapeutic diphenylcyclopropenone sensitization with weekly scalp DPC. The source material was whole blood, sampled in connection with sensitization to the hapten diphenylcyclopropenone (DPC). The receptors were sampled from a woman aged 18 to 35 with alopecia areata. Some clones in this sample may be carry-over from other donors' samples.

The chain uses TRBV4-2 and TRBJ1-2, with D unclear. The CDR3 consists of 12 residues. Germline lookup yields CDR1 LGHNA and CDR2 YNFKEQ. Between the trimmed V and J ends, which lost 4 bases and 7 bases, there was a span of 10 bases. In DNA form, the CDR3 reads TGTGCCAGCAGCCGAACGGACTCTGGCTACACCTTC. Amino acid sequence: CASSRTDSGYTF.

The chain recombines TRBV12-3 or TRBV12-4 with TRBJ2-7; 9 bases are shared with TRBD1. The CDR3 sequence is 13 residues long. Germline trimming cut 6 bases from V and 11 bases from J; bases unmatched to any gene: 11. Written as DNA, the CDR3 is TGTGCCAGCAGCCTCGGACAGGGGCAAGTTGAGTACTTC. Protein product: CASSLGQGQVEYF.

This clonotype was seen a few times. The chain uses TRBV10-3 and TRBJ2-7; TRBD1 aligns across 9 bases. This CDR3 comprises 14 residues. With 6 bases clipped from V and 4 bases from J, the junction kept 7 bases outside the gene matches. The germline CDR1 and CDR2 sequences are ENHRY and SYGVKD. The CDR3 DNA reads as TGTGCCATCAGGACAGGGGGTTCTTCTTACGAGCAGTACTTC. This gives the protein CAIRTGGSSYEQYF.

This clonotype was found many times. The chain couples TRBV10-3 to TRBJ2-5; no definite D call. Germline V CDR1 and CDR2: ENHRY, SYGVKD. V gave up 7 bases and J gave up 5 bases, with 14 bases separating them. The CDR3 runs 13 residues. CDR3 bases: TGTGCCATCACCCCGGATAGGGCGGAGACCCAGTACTTC. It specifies CAITPDRAETQYF.

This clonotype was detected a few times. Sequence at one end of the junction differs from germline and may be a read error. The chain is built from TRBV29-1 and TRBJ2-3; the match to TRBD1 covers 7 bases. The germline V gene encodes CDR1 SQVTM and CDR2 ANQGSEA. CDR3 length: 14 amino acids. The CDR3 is CSVAGGNWADSQYF. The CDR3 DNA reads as TGCAGCGTGGCAGGGGGAAATTGGGCAGATTCGCAGTATTTT.

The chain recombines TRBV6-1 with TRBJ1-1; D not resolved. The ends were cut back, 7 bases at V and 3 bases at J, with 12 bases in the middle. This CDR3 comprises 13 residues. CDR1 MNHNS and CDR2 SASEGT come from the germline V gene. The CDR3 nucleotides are TGTGCCAGCAAAACCGTGGGTGACACTGAAGCTTTCTTT. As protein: CASKTVGDTEAFF.

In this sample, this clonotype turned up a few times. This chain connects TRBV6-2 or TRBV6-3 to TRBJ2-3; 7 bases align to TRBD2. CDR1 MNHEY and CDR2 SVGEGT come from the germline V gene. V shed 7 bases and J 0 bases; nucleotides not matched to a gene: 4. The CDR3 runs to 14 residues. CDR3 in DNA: TGTGCCAGCAAACCAGCGGGGAGCACAGATACGCAGTATTTT. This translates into CASKPAGSTDTQYF.

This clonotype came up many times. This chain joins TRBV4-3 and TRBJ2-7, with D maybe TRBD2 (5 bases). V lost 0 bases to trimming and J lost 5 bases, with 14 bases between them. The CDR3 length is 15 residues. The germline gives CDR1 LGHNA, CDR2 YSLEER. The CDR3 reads CASSQETGYGDEQYF. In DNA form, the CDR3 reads TGCGCCAGCAGCCAAGAAACGGGGTATGGCGACGAGCAGTACTTC.

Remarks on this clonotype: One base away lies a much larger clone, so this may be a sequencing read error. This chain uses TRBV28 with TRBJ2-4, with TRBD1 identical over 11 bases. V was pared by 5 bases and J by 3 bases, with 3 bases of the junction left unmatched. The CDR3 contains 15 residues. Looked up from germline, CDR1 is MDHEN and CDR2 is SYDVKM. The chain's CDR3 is CASSEGQGDKNIQYF. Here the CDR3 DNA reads TGTGCCAGCAGTGAGGGACAGGGGGACAAAAACATTCAGTACTTC.

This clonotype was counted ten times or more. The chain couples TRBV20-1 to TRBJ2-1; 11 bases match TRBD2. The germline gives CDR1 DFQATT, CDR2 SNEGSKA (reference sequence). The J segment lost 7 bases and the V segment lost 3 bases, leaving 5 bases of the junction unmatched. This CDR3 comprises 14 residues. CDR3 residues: CSARLLAGENEQFF. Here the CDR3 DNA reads TGCAGTGCTAGGCTACTAGCGGGGGAGAATGAGCAGTTCTTC.

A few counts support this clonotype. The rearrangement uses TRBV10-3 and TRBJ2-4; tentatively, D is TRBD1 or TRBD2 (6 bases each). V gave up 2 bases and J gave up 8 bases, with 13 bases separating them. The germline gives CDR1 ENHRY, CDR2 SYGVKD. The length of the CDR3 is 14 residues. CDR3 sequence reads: CAISERGDSDIQYF. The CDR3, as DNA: TGTGCCATCAGTGAGAGGGGGGACTCAGACATTCAGTACTTC.

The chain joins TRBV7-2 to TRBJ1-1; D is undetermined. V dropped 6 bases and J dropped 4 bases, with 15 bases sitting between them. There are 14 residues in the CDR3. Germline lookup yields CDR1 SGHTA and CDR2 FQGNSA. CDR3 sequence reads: CASRSNTRATEAFF. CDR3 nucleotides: TGTGCCAGCAGATCAAACACCCGGGCCACTGAAGCTTTCTTT.

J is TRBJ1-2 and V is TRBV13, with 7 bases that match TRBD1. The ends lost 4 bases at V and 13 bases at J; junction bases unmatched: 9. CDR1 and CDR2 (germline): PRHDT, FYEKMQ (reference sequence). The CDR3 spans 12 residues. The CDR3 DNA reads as TGTGCCAGCAGCTCCAACCGGGACAGCCGCACCTTC. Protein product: CASSSNRDSRTF.

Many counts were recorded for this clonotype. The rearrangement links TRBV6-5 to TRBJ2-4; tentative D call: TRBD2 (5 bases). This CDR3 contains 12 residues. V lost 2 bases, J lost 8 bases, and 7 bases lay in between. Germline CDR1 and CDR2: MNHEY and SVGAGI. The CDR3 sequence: CASSYAGDIQYF. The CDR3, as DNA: TGTGCCAGCAGTTACGCCGGGGACATTCAGTACTTC.

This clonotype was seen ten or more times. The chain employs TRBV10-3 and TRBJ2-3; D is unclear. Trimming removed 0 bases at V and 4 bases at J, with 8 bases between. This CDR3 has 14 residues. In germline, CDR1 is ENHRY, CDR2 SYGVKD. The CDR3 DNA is TGTGCCATCAGTGAGTCATTGAGAGCAGATACGCAGTATTTT. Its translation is CAISESLRADTQYF.

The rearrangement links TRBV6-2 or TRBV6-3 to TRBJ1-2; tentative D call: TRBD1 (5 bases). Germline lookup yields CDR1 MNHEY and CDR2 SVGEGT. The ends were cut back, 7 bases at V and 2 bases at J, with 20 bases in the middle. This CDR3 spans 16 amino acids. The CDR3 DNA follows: TGTGCCAGCACCCTCTCCGGGACCGAGATCAACTATGGCTACACCTTC. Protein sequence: CASTLSGTEINYGYTF.

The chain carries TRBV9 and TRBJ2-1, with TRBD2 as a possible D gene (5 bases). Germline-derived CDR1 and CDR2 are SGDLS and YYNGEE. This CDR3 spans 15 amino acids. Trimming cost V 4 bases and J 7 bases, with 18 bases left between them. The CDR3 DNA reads TGTGCCAGCAGCCCCCCCCCTCTGTCGGGGAATGAGCAGTTCTTC. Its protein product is CASSPPPLSGNEQFF.

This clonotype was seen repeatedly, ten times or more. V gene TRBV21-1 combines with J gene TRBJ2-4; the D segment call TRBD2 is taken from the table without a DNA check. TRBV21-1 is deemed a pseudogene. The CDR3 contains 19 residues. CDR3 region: CASSKGGSGGSLAKNIQYF. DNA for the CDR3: TGTGCCAGCAGCAAAGGGGGTAGCGGGGGCTCCTTAGCCAAAAACATTCAGTACTTC.

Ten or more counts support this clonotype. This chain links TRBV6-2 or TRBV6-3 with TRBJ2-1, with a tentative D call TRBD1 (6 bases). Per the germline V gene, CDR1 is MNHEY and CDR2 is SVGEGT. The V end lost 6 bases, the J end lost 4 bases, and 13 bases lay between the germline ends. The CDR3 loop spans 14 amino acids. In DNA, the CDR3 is TGTGCCAGCAGGGGGGCGGATAATTACAATGAGCAGTTCTTC. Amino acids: CASRGADNYNEQFF.

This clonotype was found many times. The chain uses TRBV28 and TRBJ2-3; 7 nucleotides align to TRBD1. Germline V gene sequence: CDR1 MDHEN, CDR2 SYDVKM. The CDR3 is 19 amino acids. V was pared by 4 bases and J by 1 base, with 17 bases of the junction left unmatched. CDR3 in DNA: TGTGCCAGCAGTTCTATTCGGGGTCGAACGGGACAGCGCACAGATACGCAGTATTTT. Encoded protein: CASSSIRGRTGQRTDTQYF.

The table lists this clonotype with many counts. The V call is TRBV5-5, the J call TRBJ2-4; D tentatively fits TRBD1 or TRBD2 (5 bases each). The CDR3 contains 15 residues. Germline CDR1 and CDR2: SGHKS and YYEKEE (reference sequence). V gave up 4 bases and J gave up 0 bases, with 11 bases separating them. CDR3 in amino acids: CASSRGSRAKNIQYF. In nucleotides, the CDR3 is TGTGCCAGCAGCCGGGGCAGCAGAGCCAAAAACATTCAGTACTTC.

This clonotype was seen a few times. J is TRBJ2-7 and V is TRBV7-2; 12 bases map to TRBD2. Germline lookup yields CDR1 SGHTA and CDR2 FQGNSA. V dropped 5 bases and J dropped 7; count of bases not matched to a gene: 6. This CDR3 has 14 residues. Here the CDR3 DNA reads TGTGCCAGCAGCAACGGACTAGCGGGGACGGAGCAGTACTTC. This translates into CASSNGLAGTEQYF.

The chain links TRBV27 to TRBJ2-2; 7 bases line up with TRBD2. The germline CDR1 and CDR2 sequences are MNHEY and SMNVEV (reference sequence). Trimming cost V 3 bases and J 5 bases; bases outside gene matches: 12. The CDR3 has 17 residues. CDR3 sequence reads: CASSFGRGSTGTGELFF. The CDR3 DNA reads TGTGCCAGCAGTTTCGGGCGGGGGTCAACGGGGACCGGGGAGCTGTTTTTT.

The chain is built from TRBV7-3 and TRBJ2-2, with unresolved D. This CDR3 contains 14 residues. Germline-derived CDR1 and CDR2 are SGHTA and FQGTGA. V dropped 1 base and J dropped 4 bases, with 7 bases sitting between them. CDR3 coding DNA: TGTGCCAGCAGCTTAAATGTGATCACCGGGGAGCTGTTTTTT. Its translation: CASSLNVITGELFF.

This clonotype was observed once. The CDR3 loop is CASSRDRGAPYEQYF. CDR3 sequence (DNA): TGTGCCAGCAGTCGAGACAGGGGCGCGCCCTACGAGCAGTACTTC. V is TRBV6-5 and J is TRBJ2-7, with TRBD1 identical over 8 bases. V lost 5 bases and J lost 2; bases outside the gene matches: 8. The germline CDR1 and CDR2 sequences are MNHEY and SVGAGI. The length of the CDR3 is 15 residues.

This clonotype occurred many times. CDR3 sequence reads: CSVQGNGELFF. For the CDR3, the DNA is TGCAGCGTTCAGGGAAACGGGGAGCTGTTTTTT. The genes are TRBV29-1 and TRBJ2-2, with D possibly TRBD1 on 5 matching bases. This CDR3 is built from 11 residues. Germline CDR1 reads SQVTM; CDR2 reads ANQGSEA. The V and J ends lost 5 bases and 7 bases respectively, with 8 bases between them.

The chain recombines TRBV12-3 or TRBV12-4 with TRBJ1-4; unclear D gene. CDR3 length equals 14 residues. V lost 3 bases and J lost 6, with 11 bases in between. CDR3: CASSFLGVDEKLFF. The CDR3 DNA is TGTGCCAGCAGTTTCTTGGGCGTGGATGAAAAACTGTTTTTT.

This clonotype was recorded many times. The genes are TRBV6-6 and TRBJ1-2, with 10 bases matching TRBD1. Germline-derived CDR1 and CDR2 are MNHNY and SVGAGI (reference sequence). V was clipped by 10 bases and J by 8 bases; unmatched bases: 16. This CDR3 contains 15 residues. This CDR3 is CATFKTGGRRKGYTF. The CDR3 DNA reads TGTGCCACCTTTAAGACAGGGGGCCGAAGAAAGGGCTACACCTTC.

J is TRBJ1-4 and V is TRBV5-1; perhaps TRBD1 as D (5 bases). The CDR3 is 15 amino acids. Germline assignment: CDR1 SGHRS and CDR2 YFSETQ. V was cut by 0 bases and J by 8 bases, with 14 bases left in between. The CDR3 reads CASSLGVRTREKLFF. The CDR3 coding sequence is TGCGCCAGCAGCTTGGGGGTCAGGACAAGAGAAAAACTGTTTTTT.

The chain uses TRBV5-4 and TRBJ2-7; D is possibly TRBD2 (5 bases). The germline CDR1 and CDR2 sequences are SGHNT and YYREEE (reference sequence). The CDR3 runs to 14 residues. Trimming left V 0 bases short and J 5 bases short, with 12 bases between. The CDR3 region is CASSLARGIDEQYF. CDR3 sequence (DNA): TGTGCCAGCAGCTTGGCTCGGGGAATTGACGAGCAGTACTTC.